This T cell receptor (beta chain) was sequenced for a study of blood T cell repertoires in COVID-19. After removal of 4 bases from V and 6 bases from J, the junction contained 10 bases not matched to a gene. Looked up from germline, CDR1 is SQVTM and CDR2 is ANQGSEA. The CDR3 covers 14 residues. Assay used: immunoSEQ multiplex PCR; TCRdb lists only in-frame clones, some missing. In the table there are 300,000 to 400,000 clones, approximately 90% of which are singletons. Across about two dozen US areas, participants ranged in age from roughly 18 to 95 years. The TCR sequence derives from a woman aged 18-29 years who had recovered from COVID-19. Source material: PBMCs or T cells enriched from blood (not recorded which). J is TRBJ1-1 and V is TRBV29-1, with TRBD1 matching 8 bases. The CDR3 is CSVGHRGTFSEAFF. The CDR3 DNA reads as TGCAGCGTTGGCCACAGGGGGACTTTCTCTGAAGCTTTCTTT.